The rows below give T cell receptor beta chains drawn from one sample of a study of CD8 T cells in Susac syndrome. From the immunoSEQ multiplex PCR reads, TCRdb called clonotypes with MiXCR, one entry per CDR3 protein. The sample contains fewer than 250,000 distinct CDR3 sequences, approximately 90% of which appear only once. Sequencing input: CD8+ T cells from PBMCs. Every receptor here comes from a human donor with multiple sclerosis. CDR3s include the opening cysteine and the closing phenylalanine or tryptophan. The order of the fields is V gene, clone size, D gene, J gene, CDR3 protein, CDR3 DNA. The D gene is left open where the match is weak. Where a row states a size, it is once, few, many or the class of an expanded clone; other rows omit it.

v_call: TRBV3-1
clone_size: .
d_call: TRBD2
j_call: TRBJ2-5
cdr3_aa: CASSPAGGDEETQYF
cdr3_nt: TGTGCCAGCAGCCCAGCGGGAGGGGACGAGGAGACCCAGTACTTC

v_call: TRBV3-1
clone_size: .
d_call: .
j_call: TRBJ1-1
cdr3_aa: CASSQAGGRAEAFF
cdr3_nt: TGTGCCAGCAGCCAAGCGGGGGGGAGAGCTGAAGCTTTCTTT

v_call: TRBV11-2
clone_size: once
d_call: .
j_call: TRBJ1-1
cdr3_aa: CASSLYGTVTEAFF
cdr3_nt: TGTGCCAGCAGCTTATACGGTACAGTTACTGAAGCTTTCTTT

v_call: TRBV27
clone_size: few
d_call: .
j_call: TRBJ2-7
cdr3_aa: CASSLLTHPYEQYF
cdr3_nt: TGTGCCAGCAGTTTATTAACACATCCCTACGAGCAGTACTTC

v_call: TRBV15
clone_size: .
d_call: .
j_call: TRBJ1-1
cdr3_aa: CATSRDGGGINTEAFF
cdr3_nt: TGTGCCACCAGCAGAGATGGGGGGGGTATAAACACTGAAGCTTTCTTT

v_call: TRBV27
clone_size: .
d_call: TRBD2
j_call: TRBJ2-3
cdr3_aa: CASREPSGGADTQYF
cdr3_nt: TGTGCCAGCAGAGAGCCTAGCGGGGGGGCCGATACGCAGTATTTT

v_call: TRBV2
clone_size: .
d_call: .
j_call: TRBJ1-3
cdr3_aa: CASTSPRSGNTIYF
cdr3_nt: TGTGCCAGCACGAGTCCCCGCTCTGGAAACACCATATATTTT

v_call: TRBV19
clone_size: .
d_call: TRBD2
j_call: TRBJ2-3
cdr3_aa: CASSITSGATQYF
cdr3_nt: TGTGCCAGTAGTATCACGAGCGGGGCTACGCAGTATTTT

v_call: TRBV6-5
clone_size: few
d_call: .
j_call: TRBJ1-1
cdr3_aa: CASSYSGGDTEAFF
cdr3_nt: TGTGCCAGCAGTTATTCGGGCGGGGACACTGAAGCTTTCTTT

v_call: TRBV20-1
clone_size: .
d_call: .
j_call: TRBJ2-1
cdr3_aa: CSAEAAGGAYEQFF
cdr3_nt: TGCAGTGCTGAGGCGGCGGGTGGGGCATATGAGCAGTTCTTC

v_call: TRBV27
clone_size: once
d_call: .
j_call: TRBJ1-1
cdr3_aa: CASSNRGGRTEAFF
cdr3_nt: TGTGCCAGCAGCAACCGGGGGGGGAGAACTGAAGCTTTCTTT

v_call: TRBV25-1
clone_size: .
d_call: .
j_call: TRBJ2-5
cdr3_aa: CASSEYRVDERRETQYF
cdr3_nt: TGTGCCAGCAGTGAATATCGGGTCGATGAGAGGCGGGAGACCCAGTACTTC